This T cell receptor (beta chain) was profiled in a study of regulatory T cells in long-lasting Graves disease. Time point: newly diagnosed GD, antithyroid drugs for less than 3 months. The TCR library was made from RNA that had been extracted from PBMCs in TRIzol. Arm-PCR of CDR3 regions with iRepertoire HTBI primers generated TCR beta libraries. A single record per CDR3 protein comes from TCRdb applying MiXCR to the multiplex PCR reads. Of hundreds of thousands of distinct CDR3 sequences detected, about 16% appear once; the ten largest clones hold around a tenth. CDR1 MNHEY and CDR2 SVGEGT come from the germline V gene. V trimming: 4 bases; J trimming: 7 bases; junction bases outside the gene matches: 13. This CDR3 region has 16 residues. The table lists this clonotype with a few counts. The same data also went into a second study, on T cells in Graves' hyperthyroidism and ophthalmopathy. As that study records: Among thyroid clonotypes expanded above 0.001, most also appeared in blood.

The clonotype was recovered from a woman aged 25 to 45 with Graves disease. The chain links TRBV6-2 or TRBV6-3 to TRBJ2-1; 7 nucleotides line up with TRBD2. The input for sequencing was peripheral blood mononuclear cells (PBMCs), taken at new diagnosis, from a patient treated with antithyroid drugs. CDR3 region: CASSLEAGVDGNEQFF. CDR3 DNA: TGTGCCAGCAGTTTAGAGGCGGGAGTAGATGGAAATGAGCAGTTCTTC.